This T cell receptor beta chain is from a study of blood T cell repertoires in COVID-19. TCRdb's copy holds only in-frame clones and misses some; the assay was immunoSEQ multiplex PCR. Of some 150,000 clones in the sample, 80% to 90% were seen once. The trim removed 2 bases at V and 5 bases at J, leaving 5 bases unmatched. CDR1 is MDHEN and CDR2 is SYDVKM in the germline V gene. The CDR3 has 14 amino acids. The V gene is TRBV28, the J gene TRBJ2-5, with 7 positions matching TRBD1. This TCR came from a woman aged 60-70 years with acute or convalescent COVID-19. Sequenced: peripheral blood. CDR3 protein: CASSLDRARETQYF. The DNA of the CDR3 is TGTGCCAGCAGTTTAGACAGGGCTAGGGAGACCCAGTACTTC.